The 11 T cell receptor beta chains presented below share a single source sample, sequenced in a study of CD8 T cells in Susac syndrome. RNA was extracted with the RNeasy kit, and a quantity of about 0.45 to 1 ug was reverse transcribed using random hexamers. TCRdb itself ran the immunoSEQ multiplex PCR reads through MiXCR, one entry per CDR3 protein. The data show some 300,000 distinct CDR3 sequences, with around 83% seen just once and over 0.1% held by the top ten. What was sequenced was CD8+ T cells from PBMCs. All receptors come from a human donor with multiple sclerosis.

V and J are TRBV6-5 and TRBJ2-2; D ambiguous. Trimming took off 2 bases at V and 2 bases at J, with 3 bases between the two ends. The CDR3 loop spans 13 amino acids. Germline assignment: CDR1 MNHEY and CDR2 SVGAGI. CDR3 bases: TGTGCCAGCAGTTACCTCAACACCGGGGAGCTGTTTTTT. Translation gives CASSYLNTGELFF.

This clonotype was counted between two and nine times. The rearrangement links TRBV6-1 to TRBJ2-5; TRBD2 matches 8 bases. This CDR3 is built from 15 residues. Germline loops: CDR1 MNHNS, CDR2 SASEGT. After removal of 6 bases from V and 3 bases from J, the junction contained 9 bases not matched to a gene. The CDR3 is CASRAAGTREETQYF. CDR3 in DNA: TGTGCCAGCAGAGCCGCCGGGACTAGAGAAGAGACCCAGTACTTC.

The chain combines TRBV5-1 with TRBJ2-5; TRBD2 agrees at 8 bases. This CDR3 contains 18 residues. J was trimmed by 2 bases and V by 0 bases; bases with no gene match: 12. The germline CDR1 and CDR2 sequences are SGHRS and YFSETQ. The CDR3 reads CASSLVGGAWGRQETQYF. The CDR3 nucleotides read TGCGCCAGCAGCTTGGTCGGGGGGGCATGGGGCAGACAAGAGACCCAGTACTTC.

In DNA, the CDR3 is TGTGCCTGGAGTGTTGGAGTCGTTTCTCCCGGGACCGCTTATAATTCACCCCTCCACTTT. Its translation: CAWSVGVVSPGTAYNSPLHF. V and J are TRBV30 and TRBJ1-6; weak D call: TRBD1 (5 bases). Germline-derived CDR1 and CDR2 are GTSNPN and SVGIG (reference sequence). V was cut by 0 bases and J by 4 bases, with 25 bases left in between. CDR3 length equals 20 residues. The variable domain in full, completed from reference TRBV30 and TRBJ1-6, reads SQTIHQWPATLVQPVGSPLSLECTVEGTSNPNLYWYRQAAGRGLQLLFYSVGIGQISSEVPQNLSASRPQDRQFILSSKKLLLSDSGFYLCAWSVGVVSPGTAYNSPLHFGNGTRLTVT.

The chain recombines TRBV7-9 with TRBJ1-1; a possible D gene is TRBD1 (5 bases). Looked up from germline, CDR1 is SEHNR and CDR2 is FQNEAQ (reference sequence). Trimming stripped 5 bases from V and 1 base from J, with 14 bases between. The CDR3 is 15 residues long. The CDR3: CASSPHEGANTEAFF. CDR3 DNA sequence: TGTGCCAGCAGCCCCCACGAAGGGGCGAACACTGAAGCTTTCTTT. Full variable domain (remainder filled in from reference TRBV7-9 and TRBJ1-1): DTGVSQNPRHKITKRGQNVTFRCDPISEHNRLYWYRQTLGQGPEFLTYFQNEAQLEKSRLLSDRFSAERPKGSFSTLEIQRTEQGDSAMYLCASSPHEGANTEAFFGQGTRLTVV.

The V and J genes are TRBV19 and TRBJ2-3, with 10 bases lining up with TRBD2. The CDR3 runs to 16 residues. The germline V gene has CDR1 LNHDA and CDR2 SQIVND (reference sequence). V trimming: 6 bases; J trimming: 0 bases; junction bases outside the gene matches: 6. CDR3 bases: TGTGCCAGTAGGAGGACTAGCGGTCATAGCACAGATACGCAGTATTTT. Residues: CASRRTSGHSTDTQYF. The full variable domain, its missing parts supplied by reference TRBV19 and TRBJ2-3, is DGGITQSPKYLFRKEGQNVTLSCEQNLNHDAMYWYRQDPGQGLRLIYYSQIVNDFQKGDIAEGYSVSREKKESFPLTVTSAQKNPTAFYLCASRRTSGHSTDTQYFGPGTRLTVL.

A few counts support this clonotype. V and J are TRBV7-8 and TRBJ2-7; D is ambiguous. Germline CDR1 reads SGHVS; CDR2 reads FQNEAQ. CDR3 length: 16 amino acids. V lost 1 base and J 5 bases, leaving 18 bases between the germline ends. The CDR3 sequence: CASSLVWAIKKDEQYF. In DNA form, the CDR3 reads TGTGCCAGCAGCTTAGTGTGGGCTATCAAAAAGGACGAGCAGTACTTC.

V and J are TRBV28 and TRBJ1-1; TRBD1 matches at 9 bases. CDR1 MDHEN and CDR2 SYDVKM come from the germline V gene. The length of the CDR3 is 14 residues. J gave up 13 bases and V 5 bases, and 14 bases lay outside the gene matches. In DNA, the CDR3 is TGTGCCAGCAGTCCACCGGGACAGGGCTCCCTTCATTTCTTT. Protein sequence: CASSPPGQGSLHFF.

The count of this clonotype is one. The rearrangement uses TRBV28 and TRBJ2-4; the D gene could be TRBD1 or TRBD2 (5 bases each). The CDR3 totals 16 residues. From germline, CDR1 is MDHEN and CDR2 SYDVKM. Trimming removed 6 bases from V and 13 bases from J, with 28 bases in between. The CDR3 loop is CASSFPQGVGTEVQYF. CDR3 in DNA: TGTGCCAGCAGCTTCCCTCAGGGTGTTGGAACGGAGGTACAGTACTTC.

The chain links TRBV30 to TRBJ2-7, with D maybe TRBD1 (5 bases). The CDR3 extends over 12 amino acids. Germline CDR1 GTSNPN, CDR2 SVGIG (reference sequence). V gave up 2 bases and J gave up 2 bases, with 7 bases separating them. The CDR3 DNA sequence: TGTGCCTGGAGTCTGGGGCCCTACGAGCAGTACTTC. It specifies CAWSLGPYEQYF.

The V gene is TRBV3-1, the J gene TRBJ2-3, with 9 bases aligning to TRBD2. Germline CDR1 LGHDT, CDR2 YNNKEL (reference sequence). J lost 6 bases, V lost 4 bases, and 17 bases had no gene match. This CDR3 is 18 amino acids long. The CDR3: CASSREGLARNFLDTQYF. The CDR3 DNA sequence: TGTGCCAGCAGCCGAGAAGGACTAGCGCGCAATTTTTTGGATACGCAGTATTTT.